The 7 T cell receptor beta chains below all came from one sample that was sequenced in a study of OX40 agonist ivuxolimab in advanced cancers. Data came from immunoSEQ multiplex PCR; TCRdb stores just in-frame clones and leaves some out. Of tens of thousands of clones in the sample, 70% to 90% were seen once. Sequenced material: CD4+ or CD8+ T cells sorted from blood, taken in a trial of the OX40 agonist ivuxolimab. All receptors derive from an adult with an advanced solid tumor such as melanoma, head and neck, liver or kidney cancer.

The J gene is TRBJ2-6, the V gene TRBV7-3; the D is unclear. Germline V gene lookup returns CDR1 SGHTA and CDR2 FQGTGA. The CDR3 is 15 amino acids. The V gene lost 2 bases and the J gene lost 2 bases, with 7 bases spanning the gap. CDR3 in amino acids: CASSLGQPGANVLTF. The CDR3 DNA sequence: TGTGCCAGCAGCTTAGGTCAGCCTGGGGCCAACGTCCTGACTTTC.

V usage is TRBV11-1 and J usage is TRBJ1-4; D unresolved. The V gene's germline CDR1 is SGHAT and CDR2 FQDESV (reference sequence). V was clipped by 3 bases and J by 8 bases, with 10 bases between them. The CDR3 is 13 amino acids. The CDR3 region has the DNA TGTGCCAGCAGCTTTGGGGTGAGGGAAAAACTGTTTTTT. The encoded protein is CASSFGVREKLFF.

V gene TRBV27 combines with J gene TRBJ1-4; 9 bases align to TRBD1. With V trimmed by 4 bases and J by 5 bases, 5 bases remained unmatched. Germline values: CDR1 MNHEY, CDR2 SMNVEV (reference sequence). The CDR3 has 15 residues. For the CDR3, the DNA is TGTGCCAGCAGTTCCGACAGGGGGAGGAATGAAAAACTGTTTTTT. This translates into CASSSDRGRNEKLFF.

V gene TRBV11-2 combines with J gene TRBJ1-3; no firm D call. Germline V gene lookup returns CDR1 SGHAT and CDR2 FQNNGV. The CDR3 is 15 residues long. Trimming shortened V by 5 bases and J by 0 bases, and 11 bases separated the two germline ends. The CDR3 here is CASSPAEVSGNTIYF. In DNA form, the CDR3 reads TGTGCCAGCAGCCCGGCCGAAGTCTCTGGAAACACCATATATTTT.

This chain uses TRBV27 with TRBJ1-2; 7 nucleotides match TRBD1. The CDR3 sequence is 15 residues long. V was clipped by 5 bases and J by 7 bases; unmatched bases: 13. Looked up from germline, CDR1 is MNHEY and CDR2 is SMNVEV (reference sequence). This CDR3 is CASSAGQAVPGGYTF. CDR3 coding DNA: TGTGCCAGCAGTGCAGGACAGGCGGTTCCGGGTGGCTACACCTTC.

The chain is built from TRBV7-6 and TRBJ2-7; D ambiguous. CDR3 size: 17 residues. The germline gives CDR1 SGHVS, CDR2 FNYEAQ. Trimming removed 1 base from V and 0 bases from J, with 16 bases in between. Here the CDR3 reads CASSLEPALSRSYEQYF. The CDR3 bases are TGTGCCAGCAGCTTAGAGCCAGCCCTTTCCCGCTCCTACGAGCAGTACTTC.

The V and J genes are TRBV7-8 and TRBJ2-2; a weak D match, TRBD2 (5 bases). Looked up from germline, CDR1 is SGHVS and CDR2 is FQNEAQ. Between the trimmed V and J ends, which lost 4 bases and 0 bases, there was a span of 9 bases. The length of the CDR3 is 15 residues. CDR3 loop: CASSSRTANTGELFF. DNA for the CDR3: TGTGCCAGCAGCTCCAGGACTGCGAACACCGGGGAGCTGTTTTTT.